What follows are 6 T cell receptor beta chains derived from one specimen sequenced in a study of identical twins' blood T cells. TCRdb re-derived calls from the 5' RACE reads in MiXCR, one entry per CDR3 protein. The profile covers roughly 380,000 distinct CDR3 sequences, with roughly 31% appearing a single time and 5.5% to 6.5% taken by the ten largest. The sequencing sample was made of PBMCs. These receptors were taken from a woman between 18 and 50 years old in good health.

The genes are TRBV4-2 and TRBJ1-1, with 7 bases lining up with TRBD1. Trimming took 3 bases from V and 5 from J; bases not matched to a gene: 6. CDR3 length: 14 residues. CDR1 and CDR2 (germline): LGHNA, YNFKEQ. CDR3 nucleotide sequence: TGTGCCAGCAGCCAGCCGACAGGGCTTACTGAAGCTTTCTTT. This encodes CASSQPTGLTEAFF.

This sequence joins TRBV27 and TRBJ1-2; D gene ambiguous. Germline values: CDR1 MNHEY, CDR2 SMNVEV (reference sequence). Trimming shortened V by 8 bases and J by 1 base, and 20 bases separated the two germline ends. This CDR3 is built from 16 residues. The CDR3 nucleotides are TGTGCCAGCCGAAATCATGCCGACGGAAGTAACTATGGCTACACCTTC. Amino acids: CASRNHADGSNYGYTF.

V gene TRBV19 combines with J gene TRBJ1-1, with D possibly TRBD1 on 5 matching bases. Trimming removed 11 bases from V and 0 bases from J, with 13 bases in between. CDR1 LNHDA and CDR2 SQIVND come from the germline V gene (reference sequence). The CDR3 is 13 amino acids. CDR3 DNA: TGTGCCGGCTCGGGGGTTTTGAACACTGAAGCTTTCTTT. It is translated as CAGSGVLNTEAFF. The full variable domain, in which reference TRBV19 and TRBJ1-1 provide the parts outside the CDR3, is DGGITQSPKYLFRKEGQNVTLSCEQNLNHDAMYWYRQDPGQGLRLIYYSQIVNDFQKGDIAEGYSVSREKKESFPLTVTSAQKNPTAFYLCAGSGVLNTEAFFGQGTRLTVV.

The V and J genes are TRBV27 and TRBJ2-7, with 11 bases aligning to TRBD2. The V and J ends lost 4 bases and 4 bases, in that order; junction bases with no gene match: 12. CDR1 is MNHEY, CDR2 SMNVEV, per germline (reference sequence). This CDR3 contains 17 residues. CDR3 region: CASSSIRGTSGLYEQYF. In DNA, the CDR3 is TGTGCCAGCAGTTCCATTAGAGGGACTAGCGGTCTTTACGAGCAGTACTTC.

There are many counts of this clonotype. The rearrangement joins TRBV29-1 to TRBJ1-2; 10 positions agree with TRBD1. The V gene end was trimmed by 6 bases and the J gene end by 5 bases; junction bases not matched to a gene: 0. The CDR3 loop spans 11 amino acids. The V gene's germline CDR1 is SQVTM and CDR2 ANQGSEA. DNA for the CDR3: TGCAGCGTGGGACAGGGGTATGGCTACACCTTC. Its protein is CSVGQGYGYTF.

The chain is built from TRBV3-1 and TRBJ2-1; D is ambiguous. Germline CDR1 is LGHDT and CDR2 is YNNKEL (reference sequence). The CDR3 has 13 amino acids. Trimming took off 2 bases at V and 6 bases at J, with 8 bases between the two ends. CDR3 amino acids: CASSQLPGNEQFF. CDR3 nucleotides: TGTGCCAGCAGCCAATTGCCCGGCAATGAGCAGTTCTTC.